This record looks at one TCR beta chain sequence and its context. What this receptor recognizes is not known. Base qualities are not provided; no much larger clone lies one nucleotide away. Peripheral blood CD8+ and CD4+ T cells from healthy donors, Susac syndrome patients and multiple sclerosis patients were profiled by high-throughput TCR beta sequencing. The healthy donors served as controls matched for age and sex. Bulk CD8+ and CD4+ T cells were purified by magnetic negative isolation, whereas CD8+ TEMRA cells were enriched by FACS. Blood was drawn into EDTA tubes, processed within 24 hours, and PBMCs were isolated by density gradient centrifugation. PBMCs intended for TCR sequencing were cryopreserved in liquid nitrogen and thawed later in a water bath at 37 degrees C. The sorted or isolated CD4+, CD8+ and CD8+ TEMRA cells reached a purity of at least 90%. RNA was extracted using the RNeasy kit, and about 0.45 to 1 ug of the RNA was reverse transcribed with random hexamers. The immunoSEQ multiplex PCR assay, which covers 54 Vbeta and 13 Jbeta segments, was used to amplify TCR beta CDR3 regions. PCR amplification bias was corrected by using a synthetic template baseline for primer optimization and computational correction. Concerning the study's data processing: Reads were annotated to V, D and J genes per IMGT and analyzed with immunoSEQ Analyzer, keeping only productive sequences. Clonality was computed as one minus Shannon entropy normalized by log2 of the number of productive unique sequences. For each patient and control, public and private clones were evaluated among the 100 most prevalent clones. A clone was defined as Susac-specific if it was absent from the healthy and MS cohorts, from approximately 980 published viral clones and from other ImmuneACCESS disease sequences. TCRdb reanalyzed the raw reads on its own, using fastp at Q25 for trimming and MiXCR for clone calling, and kept in-frame beta chains. Rows are combined by CDR3 protein, so each entry shows the most common genes and DNA. TCRdb, not the authors, supplied the V and J calls. This sample comprises over 100,000 distinct CDR3 sequences, 90% to 96% of them detected only once. The ten largest clonotypes hold more than 0.095% of the sample.

This specimen belongs to a study of CD8 T cells in Susac syndrome (dated by TCRdb to the late 2010s). Turning to the overall study: Whether CD8+ T cell activation and differentiation in Susac syndrome was antigen driven was tested using repertoire sequencing. The investigation overall reported the following: The number of individuals in the TCR sequencing and HLA analysis was acknowledged as relatively small.

The material sequenced was CD4+ T cells from PBMCs. This sequence was found in a human donor in good health.

The CDR3 reads as follows: CSVSTMDYGYTF. The DNA is as follows: TGCAGCGTTTCGACGATGGATTATGGCTACACCTTC. Recombination connected TRBV29-1 to TRBJ1-2, with the D gene call left open. V and J are truncated by 5 bases and 5 bases respectively, leaving an intervening sequence of 12 bases. The CDR3 spans 12 residues, from the cysteine through the phenylalanine. The entry retains the CDR3 DNA only, 36 bases that are in frame from base 1. CDR1 and CDR2, per the germline V gene, are SQVTM and ANQGSEA.